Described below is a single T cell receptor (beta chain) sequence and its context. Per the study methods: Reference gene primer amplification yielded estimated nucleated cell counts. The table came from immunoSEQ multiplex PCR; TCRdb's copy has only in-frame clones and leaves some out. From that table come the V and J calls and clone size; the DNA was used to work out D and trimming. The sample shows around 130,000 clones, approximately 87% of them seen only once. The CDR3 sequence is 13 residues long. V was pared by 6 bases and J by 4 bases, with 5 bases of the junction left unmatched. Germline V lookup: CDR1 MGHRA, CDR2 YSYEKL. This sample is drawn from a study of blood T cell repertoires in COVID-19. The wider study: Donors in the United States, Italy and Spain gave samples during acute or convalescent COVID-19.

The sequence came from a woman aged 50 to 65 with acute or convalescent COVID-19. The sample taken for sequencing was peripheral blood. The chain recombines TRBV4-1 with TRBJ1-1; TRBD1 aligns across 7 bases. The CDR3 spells CASRQTGSTEAFF. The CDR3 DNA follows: TGCGCCAGCAGGCAGACAGGGAGCACTGAAGCTTTCTTT.